This record looks at one T cell receptor (beta chain) sequence and its context. The sample comes from a study of blood T cell repertoires in COVID-19. Study background: PBMCs, B-cell-depleted T cells, or T cells provided the cDNA or gDNA that made up the material.

Measured with immunoSEQ multiplex PCR; TCRdb has only the in-frame clones, and not every one. The sample carries 85,000 to 120,000 clones, 80% to 95% recorded once. The CDR3 covers 15 residues. With 5 bases clipped from V and 5 bases from J, the junction kept 8 bases outside the gene matches. The germline V gene has CDR1 LGHNT and CDR2 FRNRAP. The sequence derives from a woman aged 50 to 65 with COVID-19, enrolled during active disease. Sequences were obtained from peripheral blood. This chain uses TRBV12-5 with TRBJ1-1; 10 nucleotides line up with TRBD1. CDR3 in amino acids: CASGEPGQGGTEAFF. The CDR3 nucleotides read TGTGCTAGTGGTGAACCCGGACAGGGGGGAACTGAAGCTTTCTTT.